The source of this T cell receptor beta chain is a study of cytomegalovirus exposure and HLA in healthy donors. Study-level points and caveats: In an earlier analysis, about 90% or about 30%: the productive usage of most TCR beta V segments. A likely sequencing artifact accounted for one observed cluster of highly shared sequence variants.

As regards this clone: Antigen unknown.

Both 60 Vbeta primers and 13 Jbeta primers went into the PCR. Only in-frame clones appear in the TCRdb table, and some are missing; sequencing was by immunoSEQ multiplex PCR. The sample holds fewer than 250,000 clones, over 60% seen once. CDR3 size: 15 residues. Trimming removed 2 bases from V and 5 bases from J; junction bases left unmatched: 5. CDR1 is KGHSH, CDR2 LQKENI, per germline. Healthy bone marrow donors supplied every sample. The sequencing input was PBMCs. The chain recombines TRBV18 with TRBJ1-2, with 10 bases that match TRBD1. The receptor's source is a young woman in good health and CMV-seropositive. The CDR3 DNA sequence: TGTGCCAGCTCACCAGGGACAGGGGAAAAGTATGGCTACACCTTC. Its protein is CASSPGTGEKYGYTF.